A selection of T cell receptor beta chains follows, all from one sample in a study of blood T cell repertoires in COVID-19. The data were produced by immunoSEQ multiplex PCR, yet TCRdb's version contains in-frame clones alone and is incomplete. The sample lists some 160,000 clones, 78% occurring once. What was sequenced was peripheral blood. These receptors came from a woman of 80 years or more with acute or convalescent COVID-19. The CDR3 runs from the conserved cysteine through the conserved F or W. The order of the fields is D gene, J gene, clone size, V gene, CDR3 DNA, CDR3 protein. D genes are given only for firm matches. Size tells how often a clone was seen (once, few, many) or the class of an expanded clone, and some rows leave it out.

D: -; J: TRBJ1-1; size: -; V: TRBV5-1; DNA: TGCGCCAGCAGCTTGGTCTTGGGGCAGTTGAACACTGAAGCTTTCTTT; CDR3: CASSLVLGQLNTEAFF
D: TRBD1; J: TRBJ1-1; size: few; V: TRBV3-1/TRBV3-2; DNA: TGTGCCAGCAGCACAGGGGGGGACACTGAAGCTTTCTTT; CDR3: CASSTGGDTEAFF
D: -; J: TRBJ1-1; size: -; V: TRBV9; DNA: TGTGCCAGCAGCGTAGAGGGGTTAAACACTGAAGCTTTCTTT; CDR3: CASSVEGLNTEAFF
D: TRBD1; J: TRBJ1-2; size: -; V: TRBV5-1; DNA: TGCGCCAGCAACGGACAGGGAGATGGCTACACCTTC; CDR3: CASNGQGDGYTF
D: TRBD1; J: TRBJ1-5; size: -; V: TRBV19; DNA: TGTGCCAGCAGGACAGGGGTCATACAGCCCCAGCATTTT; CDR3: CASRTGVIQPQHF
D: -; J: TRBJ1-2; size: once; V: TRBV6-5; DNA: TGTGCCAGCAGTTACTCGGGGCAGGCTGATGGCTACACCTTC; CDR3: CASSYSGQADGYTF
D: -; J: TRBJ1-5; size: -; V: TRBV6-5; DNA: TGTGCCAGCAGCCCCGGACAGTATAGCAATCAGCCCCAGCATTTT; CDR3: CASSPGQYSNQPQHF
D: TRBD1; J: TRBJ2-7; size: -; V: TRBV3-1/TRBV3-2; DNA: TGTGCCAGCAGCCATTTGGGACAGGGGGTCCGGTACTTC; CDR3: CASSHLGQGVRYF
D: -; J: TRBJ2-5; size: -; V: TRBV6-5; DNA: TGTGCCAGCAGTTACCCTGCGGAGACCCAGTACTTC; CDR3: CASSYPAETQYF
D: -; J: TRBJ1-6; size: -; V: TRBV6-1; DNA: TGTGCCAGCAGTGAAGGGTGGGGCCTGAGCTCCTATAATTCACCCCTCCACTTT; CDR3: CASSEGWGLSSYNSPLHF
D: -; J: TRBJ1-5; size: -; V: TRBV30; DNA: TGTGCCTGGAGGCTAGGTGGCAATCAGCCCCAGCATTTT; CDR3: CAWRLGGNQPQHF
D: -; J: TRBJ1-1; size: -; V: TRBV7-2; DNA: TGTGCCAGCAGCTTAGGGATCAGGGCCGCTGAAGCTTTCTTT; CDR3: CASSLGIRAAEAFF
D: -; J: TRBJ2-3; size: once; V: TRBV7-9; DNA: TGTGCCAGCAGTATTAGTAGGACTCTCACAGATACGCAGTATTTT; CDR3: CASSISRTLTDTQYF
D: -; J: TRBJ1-2; size: few; V: TRBV6-5; DNA: TGTGCCAGCAGGATCTCGCAGGGGCCCTATGGCTACACCTTC; CDR3: CASRISQGPYGYTF
D: -; J: TRBJ2-7; size: many; V: TRBV5-6; DNA: TGTGCCAGCAGCTTGTTCGACGAGCAGTACTTC; CDR3: CASSLFDEQYF
D: -; J: TRBJ1-5; size: -; V: TRBV20-1; DNA: TGCAGTGCTAGTCCCGGTACCGTAGTGAATCAGCCCCAGCATTTT; CDR3: CSASPGTVVNQPQHF
D: -; J: TRBJ2-7; size: -; V: TRBV18; DNA: TGTGCCAGCTCACGAGGGTTCCACGAGCAGTACTTC; CDR3: CASSRGFHEQYF
D: -; J: TRBJ1-2; size: once; V: TRBV19; DNA: TGTGCCAGTACCTACGACAGCTGGGATGGCTACACCTTC; CDR3: CASTYDSWDGYTF
D: TRBD1; J: TRBJ1-2; size: -; V: TRBV3-1/TRBV3-2; DNA: TGTGCCAGCAGCCTCCGGGACAGGGGAGGCTACACCTTC; CDR3: CASSLRDRGGYTF
D: -; J: TRBJ2-5; size: -; V: TRBV6-5; DNA: TGTGCCAGCAGGCTAAATCGGGAAGAGACCCAGTACTTC; CDR3: CASRLNREETQYF
D: -; J: TRBJ2-7; size: -; V: TRBV5-1; DNA: TGCGCCAGCAGCTTGAACTTTGACTCCTACGAGCAGTACTTC; CDR3: CASSLNFDSYEQYF
D: TRBD1; J: TRBJ1-6; size: -; V: TRBV11-2; DNA: TGTGCCAGCAGCTTAGCCCAGGGGGGATATTCACCCCTCCACTTT; CDR3: CASSLAQGGYSPLHF
D: TRBD1; J: TRBJ1-1; size: -; V: TRBV5-1; DNA: TGCGCCAGCAGCTTCTCCGGGACAGGGGGCACTGAAGCTTTCTTT; CDR3: CASSFSGTGGTEAFF
D: TRBD1; J: TRBJ2-1; size: -; V: TRBV5-6; DNA: TGTGCCAGCAGCCTAGGGACAGGGGGCGCGTTCCATGAGCAGTTCTTC; CDR3: CASSLGTGGAFHEQFF
D: TRBD1; J: TRBJ2-7; size: few; V: TRBV2; DNA: TGTGCCAGCAGGGACAGGGCGTACGAGCAGTACTTC; CDR3: CASRDRAYEQYF
D: TRBD2; J: TRBJ2-2; size: -; V: TRBV30; DNA: TGTGCCTGGAGTACTTCGGGACTAGCGGGAGGGACCGGGGAGCTGTTTTTT; CDR3: CAWSTSGLAGGTGELFF
D: TRBD1; J: TRBJ1-1; size: -; V: TRBV6-5; DNA: TGTGCCAGCATCCTAACAGGGGGCACTGAAGCTTTCTTT; CDR3: CASILTGGTEAFF
D: -; J: TRBJ2-5; size: -; V: TRBV19; DNA: TGTGCCAGTAGTATCCCTGGGACTCCCCCGGAGACCCAGTACTTC; CDR3: CASSIPGTPPETQYF
D: -; J: TRBJ2-7; size: -; V: TRBV2; DNA: TGTGCCAGCGGAGGAGGGGCCCACGAGCAGTACTTC; CDR3: CASGGGAHEQYF
D: -; J: TRBJ1-6; size: -; V: TRBV2; DNA: TGTGCCAGCAGAAACAGGGCCCATGACAATTCACCCCTCCACTTT; CDR3: CASRNRAHDNSPLHF
D: TRBD2; J: TRBJ2-1; size: once; V: TRBV4-1; DNA: TGCGCCAGCAGCCCGGCGGGGGGGTCGTACAATGAGCAGTTCTTC; CDR3: CASSPAGGSYNEQFF
D: -; J: TRBJ1-6; size: -; V: TRBV30; DNA: TGTGCCTGGACCCTGGGGGGTGGCTCACCCCTCCACTTT; CDR3: CAWTLGGGSPLHF
D: TRBD1; J: TRBJ1-5; size: -; V: TRBV15; DNA: TGTGCCACCAGCAGGGGGACAGGAGATATGCCCCAGCATTTT; CDR3: CATSRGTGDMPQHF
D: -; J: TRBJ1-1; size: -; V: TRBV5-1; DNA: TGCGCCAGCAGCTTATCGGACATGAACACTGAAGCTTTCTTT; CDR3: CASSLSDMNTEAFF
D: TRBD1; J: TRBJ1-5; size: -; V: TRBV5-3; DNA: TGTGCCAGAAGCCAACGACAGGGGGCACGGAATCAGCCCCAGCATTTT; CDR3: CARSQRQGARNQPQHF